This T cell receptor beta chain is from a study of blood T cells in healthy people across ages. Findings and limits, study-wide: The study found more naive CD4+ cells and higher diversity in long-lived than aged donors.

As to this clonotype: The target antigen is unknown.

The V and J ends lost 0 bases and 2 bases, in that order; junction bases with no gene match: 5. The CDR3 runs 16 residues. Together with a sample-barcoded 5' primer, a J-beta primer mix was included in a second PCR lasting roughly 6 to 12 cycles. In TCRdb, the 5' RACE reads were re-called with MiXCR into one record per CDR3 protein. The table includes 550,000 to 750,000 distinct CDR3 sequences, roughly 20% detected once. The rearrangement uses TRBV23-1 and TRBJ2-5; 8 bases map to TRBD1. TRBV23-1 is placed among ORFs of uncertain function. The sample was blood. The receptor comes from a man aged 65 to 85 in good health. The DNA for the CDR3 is TGCGCCAGCAGTCAATCGGCAGGGGGCTGGCAAGAGACCCAGTACTTC. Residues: CASSQSAGGWQETQYF.